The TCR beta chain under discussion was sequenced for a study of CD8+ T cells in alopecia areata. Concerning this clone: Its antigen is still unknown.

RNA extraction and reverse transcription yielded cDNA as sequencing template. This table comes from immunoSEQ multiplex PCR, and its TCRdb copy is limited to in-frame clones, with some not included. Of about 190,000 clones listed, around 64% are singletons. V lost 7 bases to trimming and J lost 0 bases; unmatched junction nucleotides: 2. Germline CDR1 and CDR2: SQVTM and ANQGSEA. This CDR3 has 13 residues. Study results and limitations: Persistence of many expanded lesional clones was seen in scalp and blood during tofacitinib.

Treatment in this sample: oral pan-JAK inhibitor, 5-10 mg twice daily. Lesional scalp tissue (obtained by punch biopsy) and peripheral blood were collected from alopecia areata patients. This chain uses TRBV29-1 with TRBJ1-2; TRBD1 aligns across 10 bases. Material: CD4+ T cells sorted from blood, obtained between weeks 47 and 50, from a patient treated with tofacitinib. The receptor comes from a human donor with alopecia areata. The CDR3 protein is CSADRGPNYGYTF. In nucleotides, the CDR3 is TGCAGCGCCGACAGGGGGCCTAACTATGGCTACACCTTC.